This T cell receptor (beta chain) was captured by sequencing in a study of cytomegalovirus exposure and HLA in healthy donors. Findings and limits, study-wide: In vitro work confirmed that a few CMV-associated chains recognize CMV antigens.

This clone has a handful of counts. The antigen remains undetermined. An approximately 130-subject validation cohort, separate from the approximately 670-subject first cohort, supplied the donors. The ends were cut back, 2 bases at V and 4 bases at J, with 5 bases in the middle. The CDR3 runs 12 residues. Germline V gene sequence: CDR1 SGHRS, CDR2 YFSETQ. Assay used: immunoSEQ multiplex PCR; TCRdb lists only in-frame clones, some missing. The sample holds under 250,000 clones, roughly 80% seen once. V gene TRBV5-1 combines with J gene TRBJ2-3; D remains ambiguous. The sequencing sample was made of PBMCs. This clonotype originated in a young woman in good health and CMV-seronegative. The CDR3 DNA sequence: TGCGCCAGCAGCTTCGGTTCAGATACGCAGTATTTT. This translates into CASSFGSDTQYF.